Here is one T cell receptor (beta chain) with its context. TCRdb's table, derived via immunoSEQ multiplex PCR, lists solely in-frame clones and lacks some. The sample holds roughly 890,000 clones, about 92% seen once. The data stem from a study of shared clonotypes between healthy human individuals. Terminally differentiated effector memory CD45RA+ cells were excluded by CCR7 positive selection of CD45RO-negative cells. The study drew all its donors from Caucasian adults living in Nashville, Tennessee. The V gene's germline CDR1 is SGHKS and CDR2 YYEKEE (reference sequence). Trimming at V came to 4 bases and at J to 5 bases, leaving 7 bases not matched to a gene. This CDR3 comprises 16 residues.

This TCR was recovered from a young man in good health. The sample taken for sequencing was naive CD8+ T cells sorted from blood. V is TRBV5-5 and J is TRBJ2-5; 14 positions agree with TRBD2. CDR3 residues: CASSGGLAGGGETQYF. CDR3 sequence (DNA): TGTGCCAGCAGCGGCGGACTAGCGGGAGGAGGGGAGACCCAGTACTTC.